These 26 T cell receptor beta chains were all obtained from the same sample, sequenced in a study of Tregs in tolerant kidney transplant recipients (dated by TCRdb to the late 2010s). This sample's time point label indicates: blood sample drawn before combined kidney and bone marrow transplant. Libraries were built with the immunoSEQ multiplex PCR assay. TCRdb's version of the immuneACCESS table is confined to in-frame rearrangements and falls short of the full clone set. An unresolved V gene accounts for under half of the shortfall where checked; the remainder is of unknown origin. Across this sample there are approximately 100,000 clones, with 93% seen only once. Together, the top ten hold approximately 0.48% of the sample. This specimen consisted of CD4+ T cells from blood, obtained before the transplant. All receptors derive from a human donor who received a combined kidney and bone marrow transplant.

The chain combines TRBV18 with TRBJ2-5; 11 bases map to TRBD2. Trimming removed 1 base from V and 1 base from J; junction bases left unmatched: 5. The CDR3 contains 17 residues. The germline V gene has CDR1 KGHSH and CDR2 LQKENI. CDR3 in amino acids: CASSPLYLAGGQETQYF. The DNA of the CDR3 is TGTGCCAGCTCACCACTATATCTAGCGGGGGGCCAAGAGACCCAGTACTTC.

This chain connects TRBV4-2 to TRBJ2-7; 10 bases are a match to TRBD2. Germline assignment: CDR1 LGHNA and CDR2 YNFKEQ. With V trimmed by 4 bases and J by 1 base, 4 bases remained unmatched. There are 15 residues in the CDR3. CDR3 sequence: CASSRLLAGSYEQYF. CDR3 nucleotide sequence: TGTGCCAGCAGCCGCCTACTAGCGGGGTCCTACGAGCAGTACTTC.

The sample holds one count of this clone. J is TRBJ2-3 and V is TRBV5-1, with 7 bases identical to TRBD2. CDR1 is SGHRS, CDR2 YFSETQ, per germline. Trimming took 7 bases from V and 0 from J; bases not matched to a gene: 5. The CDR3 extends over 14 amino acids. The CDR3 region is CASSLAASTDTQYF. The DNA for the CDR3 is TGCGCCAGCTCCCTAGCGGCTAGCACAGATACGCAGTATTTT. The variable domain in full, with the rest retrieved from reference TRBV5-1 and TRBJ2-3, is KAGVTQTPRYLIKTRGQQVTLSCSPISGHRSVSWYQQTPGQGLQFLFEYFSETQRNKGNFPGRFSGRQFSNSRSEMNVSTLELGDSALYLCASSLAASTDTQYFGPGTRLTVL.

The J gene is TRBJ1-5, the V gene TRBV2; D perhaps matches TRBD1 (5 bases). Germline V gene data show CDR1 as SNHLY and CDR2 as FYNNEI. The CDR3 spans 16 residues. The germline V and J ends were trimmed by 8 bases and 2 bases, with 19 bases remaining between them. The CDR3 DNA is TGTGCCAGCGCACGCTATCTAGGAGGGGGCAATCAGCCCCAGCATTTT. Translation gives CASARYLGGGNQPQHF.

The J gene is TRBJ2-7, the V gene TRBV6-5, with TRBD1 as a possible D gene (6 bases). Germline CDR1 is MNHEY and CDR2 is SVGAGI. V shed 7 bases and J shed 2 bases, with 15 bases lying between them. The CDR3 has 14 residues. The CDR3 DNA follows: TGTGCCAGCACCTCCACAGGGCCCCCCTACGAGCAGTACTTC. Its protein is CASTSTGPPYEQYF.

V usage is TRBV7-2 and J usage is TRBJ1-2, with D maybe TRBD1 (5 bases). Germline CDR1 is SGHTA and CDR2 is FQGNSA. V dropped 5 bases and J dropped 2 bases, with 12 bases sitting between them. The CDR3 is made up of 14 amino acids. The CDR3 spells CASSPTGENYGYTF. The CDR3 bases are TGTGCCAGCAGCCCTACAGGTGAAAACTATGGCTACACCTTC.

The CDR3 DNA reads TGCAGCTATTCTCAACCTTGGGCCCCGACTGAAGCTTTCTTT. The encoded protein is CSYSQPWAPTEAFF. This chain links TRBV29-1 with TRBJ1-1, with no clear D. The CDR3 totals 14 residues. Between the trimmed V and J ends, which lost 8 bases and 5 bases, there was a span of 21 bases. CDR1 and CDR2 (germline): SQVTM, ANQGSEA.

CDR3 coding DNA: TGTGCCAGTAGTATGATGCCGGGACAGAACTTCTATGGCTACACCTTC. Encoded protein: CASSMMPGQNFYGYTF. The rearrangement uses TRBV19 and TRBJ1-2, with 7 nucleotides matching TRBD1. The CDR3 totals 16 residues. V lost 3 bases, J lost 4 bases, and 11 bases stayed unmatched. Germline lookup yields CDR1 LNHDA and CDR2 SQIVND (reference sequence).

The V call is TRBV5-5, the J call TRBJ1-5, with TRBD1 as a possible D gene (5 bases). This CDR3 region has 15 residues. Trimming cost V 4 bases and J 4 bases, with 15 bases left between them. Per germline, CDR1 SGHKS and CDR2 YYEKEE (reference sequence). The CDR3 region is CASSATVRVNQPQHF. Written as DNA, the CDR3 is TGTGCCAGCAGCGCTACGGTCAGGGTGAATCAGCCCCAGCATTTT. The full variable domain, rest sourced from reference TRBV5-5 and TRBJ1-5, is DAGVTQSPTHLIKTRGQQVTLRCSPISGHKSVSWYQQVLGQGPQFIFQYYEKEERGRGNFPDRFSARQFPNYSSELNVNALLLGDSALYLCASSATVRVNQPQHFGDGTRLSIL.

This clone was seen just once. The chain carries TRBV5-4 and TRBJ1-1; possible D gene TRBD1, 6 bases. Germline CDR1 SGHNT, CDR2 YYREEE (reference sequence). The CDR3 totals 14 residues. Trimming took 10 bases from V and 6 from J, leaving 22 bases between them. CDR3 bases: TGTGCCGGGGGCGTCAAGGGGGTAATTCCTGAAGCTTTCTTT. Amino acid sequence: CAGGVKGVIPEAFF.

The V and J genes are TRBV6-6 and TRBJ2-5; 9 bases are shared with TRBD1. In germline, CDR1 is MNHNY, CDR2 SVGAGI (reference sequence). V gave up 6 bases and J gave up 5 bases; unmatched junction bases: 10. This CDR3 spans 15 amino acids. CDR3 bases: TGTGCCAGCAGAAACAGGGGGCAGGGTGGGGAGACCCAGTACTTC. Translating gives CASRNRGQGGETQYF.

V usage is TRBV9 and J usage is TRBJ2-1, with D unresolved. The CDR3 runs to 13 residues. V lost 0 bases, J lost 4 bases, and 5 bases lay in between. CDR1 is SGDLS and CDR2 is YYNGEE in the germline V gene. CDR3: CASSVDPYNEQFF. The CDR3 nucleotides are TGTGCCAGCAGCGTAGATCCATACAATGAGCAGTTCTTC.

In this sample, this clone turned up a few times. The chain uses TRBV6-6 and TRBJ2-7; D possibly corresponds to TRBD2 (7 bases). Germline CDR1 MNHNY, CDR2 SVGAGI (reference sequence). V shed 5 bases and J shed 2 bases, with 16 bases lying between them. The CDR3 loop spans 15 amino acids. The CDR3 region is CASSAFRGGPYEQYF. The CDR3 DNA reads TGTGCCAGCAGTGCCTTTAGGGGGGGTCCCTACGAGCAGTACTTC.

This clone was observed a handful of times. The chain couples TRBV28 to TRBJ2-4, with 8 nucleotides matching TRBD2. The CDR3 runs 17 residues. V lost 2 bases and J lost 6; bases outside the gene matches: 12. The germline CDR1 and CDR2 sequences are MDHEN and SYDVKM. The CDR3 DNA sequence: TGTGCCAGCAGTTTAAGGTTTTCGGGGGGGCCAGGAAACATTCAGTACTTC. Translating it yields CASSLRFSGGPGNIQYF.

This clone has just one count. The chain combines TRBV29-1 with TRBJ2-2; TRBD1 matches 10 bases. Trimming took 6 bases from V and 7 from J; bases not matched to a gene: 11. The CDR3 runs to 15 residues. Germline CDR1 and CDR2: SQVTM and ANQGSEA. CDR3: CSVPGGTGAGGELFF. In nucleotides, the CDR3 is TGCAGCGTCCCAGGGGGGACAGGGGCAGGCGGGGAGCTGTTTTTT.

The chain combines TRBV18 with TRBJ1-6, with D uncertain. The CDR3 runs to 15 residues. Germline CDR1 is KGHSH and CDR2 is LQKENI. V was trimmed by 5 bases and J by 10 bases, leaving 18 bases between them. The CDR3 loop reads CASSSTQDLGSPLHF. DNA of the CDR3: TGTGCCAGCTCATCTACTCAGGATCTTGGGTCACCCCTCCACTTT.

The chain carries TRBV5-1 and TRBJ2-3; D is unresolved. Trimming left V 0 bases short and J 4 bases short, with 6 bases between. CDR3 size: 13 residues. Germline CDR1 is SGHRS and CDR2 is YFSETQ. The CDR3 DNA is TGCGCCAGCAGCTTGGAGTTAGCAGATACGCAGTATTTT. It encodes CASSLELADTQYF.

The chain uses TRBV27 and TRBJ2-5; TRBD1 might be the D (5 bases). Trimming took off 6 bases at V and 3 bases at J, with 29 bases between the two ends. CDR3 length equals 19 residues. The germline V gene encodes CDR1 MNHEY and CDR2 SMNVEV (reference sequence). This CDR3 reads CASSLQGQVVGPEKETQYF. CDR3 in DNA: TGTGCCAGCAGCCTTCAAGGGCAGGTTGTGGGGCCAGAAAAAGAGACCCAGTACTTC.

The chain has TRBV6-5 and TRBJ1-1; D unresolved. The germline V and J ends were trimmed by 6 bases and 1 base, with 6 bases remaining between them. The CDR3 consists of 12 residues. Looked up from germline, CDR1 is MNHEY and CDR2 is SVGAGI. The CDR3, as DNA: TGTGCCAGCAGAGAGGGGAACACTGAAGCTTTCTTT. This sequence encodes CASREGNTEAFF.

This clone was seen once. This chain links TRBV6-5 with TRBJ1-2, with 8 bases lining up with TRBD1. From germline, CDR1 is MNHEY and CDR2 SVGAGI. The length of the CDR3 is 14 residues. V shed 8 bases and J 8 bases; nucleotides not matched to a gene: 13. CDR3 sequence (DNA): TGTGCCAGCGCCCCGGACAGGGAAATCGTCGGCTACACCTTC. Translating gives CASAPDREIVGYTF.

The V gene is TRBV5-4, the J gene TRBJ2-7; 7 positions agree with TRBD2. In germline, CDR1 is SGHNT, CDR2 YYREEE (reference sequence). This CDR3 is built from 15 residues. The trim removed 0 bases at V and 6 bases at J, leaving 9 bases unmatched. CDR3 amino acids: CASSLGGRAVGEQYF. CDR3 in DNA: TGTGCCAGCAGCTTGGGCGGGAGAGCGGTCGGCGAGCAGTACTTC.

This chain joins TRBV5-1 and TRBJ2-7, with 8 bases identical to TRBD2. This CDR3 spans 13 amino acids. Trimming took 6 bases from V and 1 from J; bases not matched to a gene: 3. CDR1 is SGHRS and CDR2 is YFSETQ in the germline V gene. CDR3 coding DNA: TGCGCCAGCACCACTAGCGGATCCTACGAGCAGTACTTC. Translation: CASTTSGSYEQYF.

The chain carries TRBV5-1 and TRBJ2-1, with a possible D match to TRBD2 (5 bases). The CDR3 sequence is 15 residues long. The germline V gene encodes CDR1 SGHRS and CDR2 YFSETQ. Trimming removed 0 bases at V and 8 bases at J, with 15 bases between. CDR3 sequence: CASSLVGRGWDEQFF. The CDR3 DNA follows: TGCGCCAGCAGCTTGGTAGGTCGGGGTTGGGATGAGCAGTTCTTC.

The CDR3 DNA sequence: TGTGCCAGCAGAGCCGAACCAGGGGGAACTAATGAAAAACTGTTTTTT. As protein: CASRAEPGGTNEKLFF. This sequence joins TRBV2 and TRBJ1-4; 7 bases fit TRBD1. Germline trimming cut 6 bases from V and 1 base from J; bases unmatched to any gene: 8. The germline V gene has CDR1 SNHLY and CDR2 FYNNEI. The CDR3 covers 16 residues.

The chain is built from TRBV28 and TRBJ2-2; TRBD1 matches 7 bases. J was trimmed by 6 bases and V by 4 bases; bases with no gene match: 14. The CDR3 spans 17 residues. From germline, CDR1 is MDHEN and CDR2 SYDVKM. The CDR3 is CASSSPSEAGGAGELFF. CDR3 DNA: TGTGCCAGCAGTTCACCCTCGGAGGCAGGGGGTGCCGGGGAGCTGTTTTTT.

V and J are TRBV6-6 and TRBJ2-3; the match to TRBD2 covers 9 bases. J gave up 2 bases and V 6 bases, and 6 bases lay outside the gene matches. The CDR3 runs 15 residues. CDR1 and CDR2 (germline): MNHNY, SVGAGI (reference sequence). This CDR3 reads CASRMTSGTTDTQYF. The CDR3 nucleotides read TGTGCCAGCAGAATGACTAGCGGAACCACAGATACGCAGTATTTT.